The source of this TCR beta chain is a study of cytomegalovirus exposure and HLA in healthy donors (dated by TCRdb to 2016 to 2017). Context from the whole study: An earlier analysis of some 600 of the donors reported approximately 300 Gb of sequence data and 95 million to 120 million unique TCR beta sequences obtained from some 200 million T cells. An early release that covered about 640 HLA-typed donors contained approximately 300 gigabases of sequencing data and tens of millions of unique TCR sequences. Among the roughly 430 genotyped donors, approximately 77% belonged to the genetic ancestry cluster associated with self-reported Caucasian donors. The study aimed to test whether signatures of past pathogen exposure could be identified by cataloging public T cell receptors. The study profiled the T cell repertoires of hundreds of subjects by immunosequencing and related them to cytomegalovirus serostatus. In addition to the first cohort of 650 to 800 subjects, a separate validation cohort of about 120 different subjects was used. High-throughput TCR immunosequencing, statistical association of individual TCRs with disease status, and machine learning were combined to predict cytomegalovirus infection status. In a later analysis, previously published TCR beta repertoires from about 670 donors were re-analyzed and high-resolution HLA genotyping was added so that TCR occurrence patterns could be studied. The later analysis used no new phenotypic data to find candidate immune exposures, relying instead on TCR beta sequences and their occurrence across donors. In an earlier analysis of roughly 580 of the donors, high-throughput TCR beta sequencing was used to judge whether each TCR beta V gene segment behaved as functional or pseudogenic. Donor age, sex, ethnicity and CMV serostatus were compiled together with the repertoire data. Genome-wide SNP genotypes for about 65% of the 666 donors were used in a later genetic analysis, which treated that subset as a discovery cohort. All discovery cohort repertoires had been generated on a single sequencing platform. HLA typing included class I and class II loci at four-digit resolution. The number of donors typed differed by locus, with about 629-630 for A, B, C, DRB1 and DQB1, roughly 520 for DQA1, nearly 610 for DPA1, and about 450 for DPB1. Five DR-DQ haplotypes were handled as single units for association and clustering, since linkage in the cohort was strong. Among around 400 genotyped donors of the cohort, an average of about 240,000 unique TCR beta nucleotide sequences was sequenced per donor, of which 15% to 20% were non-productive. Broader findings and caveats from the paper: Some IMGT-functional V segments, including TRBV6-2 and TRBV6-3, could not be told apart with the 87-base-pair reads, so those segments were excluded. Several of the top co-occurrence clusters appeared to be linked to parvovirus B19, influenza, CMV and Epstein-Barr virus, according to a later analysis. Correlated functional status among segregating V segments might be attributable to linkage disequilibrium, but an unknown experimental factor could not be ruled out. The only immune exposure information available for the cohort was CMV serostatus. While some public TCRs were present in many individuals, most TCR sequences turned up only very rarely across donors. An earlier analysis of roughly 570 of the donors showed that most TCR beta V segments appeared in productive rearrangements either about 87% or about 30% of the time, which broadly matched IMGT annotations. A cluster of highly shared sequence variants was judged likely to be a technical artifact of the sequencing pipeline. The study listed 150 to 200 TCR beta chains as associated with cytomegalovirus. A further reported finding was that TCR beta sequences accurately predicted the HLA-A and HLA-B alleles for most subjects in the first cohort. Fewer than 20 rarely observed V segments, including chromosome 9 orphons, were excluded from the earlier analysis of some 590 of the donors because counts were too low. In vitro tests confirmed that a few of the cytomegalovirus-associated TCR beta chains recognize cytomegalovirus antigens. When HLA alleles, especially DR and DQ, strongly co-occurred, TCR associations were difficult to assign to individual alleles. According to a later analysis, most CMV-associated TCR beta chains appeared to be HLA-restricted, and the HLA associations seemed to be driven largely by CMV exposure. An association between a missense DCLRE1C variant and V-gene and J-gene trimming of TCR beta chains was found in a later genetic analysis and replicated in an independent cohort. The authors suggested that the approach could potentially be extended to other disease states and immunological phenotypes. The cohort was sequenced for TCR beta chains only, and without alpha or paired-chain data the features that could be detected were limited. In a later analysis, the rate of TCR association differed among HLA loci, with DRB1 alleles having the most associated TCRs and HLA-C alleles having the fewest. A later analysis associated 15,000 to 20,000 TCR beta sequences with specific HLA alleles at a false discovery rate of 0.05. Because HLA typing was missing for some donors at each locus, association tests included only the typed subset. The classifier was reported to diagnose cytomegalovirus status with high specificity and sensitivity in both the original and validation cohorts. Presence/absence analyses assumed roughly uniform sequencing depth across donors, an assumption that may not hold. In a later genetic analysis, fewer N-insertions in productive TCRs were reported among donors in an Asian-associated ancestry cluster than the 666-donor mean. Compared with equally common non-associated chains, HLA-associated TCR beta chains in a later analysis were more clonally expanded and had lower generation probabilities.

The library was built by means of the immunoSEQ multiplex PCR assay. For the multiplex PCR, a mixture combining 60 forward primers for TCR Vbeta segments and 13 reverse primers for TCR Jbeta segments was used. The CDR3 region of rearranged TCR beta genes was amplified from genomic DNA with a multiplex PCR assay. Amplified TCR beta libraries were sequenced as 87-base-pair reads on the Illumina HiSeq System. In the paper's pipeline: Across the roughly 670 repertoires, a later analysis counted 78 million or so unique TCR beta chains, approximately 10 million of which were shared by at least two donors. A nearest-neighbor algorithm error-corrected the raw reads and collapsed the reads into unique sequences, merging closely related sequences to remove PCR and sequencing errors. To assign V, D and J gene segments, CDR3 sequences were aligned to IMGT reference sequences. For a sequence to be retained, a match of at least six nucleotides was required to both a V gene segment and a J gene segment. Rearrangements were classified as productive when the CDR3 lacked stop codons and remained in frame with V and J, and all other rearrangements were classified as non-productive. CDR3 was defined by IMGT convention, running from the second conserved V-encoded cysteine to the conserved J-encoded phenylalanine. The earlier analysis of 450 to 750 of the donors excluded any sequence lacking an unambiguous match to a single V gene segment. An earlier analysis of about 590 of the donors classified V segments as functional when productive rearrangements were above 56.7% and as segregating when the standard deviation between donors was above 5%. A statistical classification framework was built to diagnose cytomegalovirus status from the catalog of TCR beta chain sequences. In a later analysis, TCR nucleotide sequences were compared against IMGT/GENE-DB human TR gene sequences so that V and J genes could be assigned. Using the TCRdist pipeline, a later analysis assigned CDR3 sequences along with most-parsimonious VDJ recombination scenarios. In a later analysis, each TCR beta chain was defined by its CDR3 amino acid sequence together with its V-gene family, and reads without a unique V-gene family were excluded. In a later analysis, 450 to 600 highly shared, low-generation-probability nucleotide sequences were removed to address suspected cross-contamination and a sequencing artifact. In a later analysis, a clonal expansion index was calculated for each public chain from normalized within-repertoire ranks of inferred template counts. A later analysis computed generation probabilities with a VDJ recombination model fitted to out-of-frame rearrangements, and checked the results against IGoR. Hypergeometric tests were used in a later analysis to score TCR-TCR, TCR-HLA and TCR-CMV co-occurrence, with a repertoire-size bias correction applied to the TCR pairs. A later analysis estimated false discovery rates by permuting HLA or CMV assignments 20 times. In a later analysis, co-occurring TCRs were grouped using DBSCAN, with TCRdist sequence similarity added in when clustering inside HLA-allele-positive subsets. Repertoires with fewer than 30,000 or more than 120,000 public chains were left out of co-occurrence clustering, as were five repertoires with anomalous nucleotide sharing. The clones in this table, taken by TCRdb from immuneACCESS, are in-frame only. Not every clone is retained; where verified, under half of the shortfall comes from an unresolved V gene, and the cause of the rest is unknown. D and trimming come from the DNA, and the V and J calls and clone size come from that table. The sample table contains about 200,000 clones; only one count was recorded for 82% of them. Less than 3.5% of the sample is taken by the ten largest.

A note on this clone: Its cognate antigen has yet to be identified. The input lacks base qualities; no much larger clone sits a single base away.

The V end gives up 3 bases and the J end 0 bases, leaving 7 bases in the junction not matched to a gene. The CDR3 has 16 amino acids, counting the end cysteine and phenylalanine. The entry retains the CDR3 DNA only, 48 bases that are in frame from base 1. CDR1 and CDR2 (SGHNT, YYREEE) derive from the germline V gene (reference sequence). The cohort consisted of some 730 healthy bone marrow donors. At the time of sampling, every cohort member was nominally healthy, though immune exposures that went unrecorded were likely present. The donor was CMV seronegative and was included in the group of over 300 seronegative cohort members. A peripheral blood sample was provided by each donor, and peripheral blood mononuclear cells were used for TCR beta sequencing. Genomic DNA was extracted from the blood cell samples with the Qiagen DNeasy Blood Extraction Kit.

This TCR was recovered from a woman in her 40s in good health and CMV-seronegative. The chain joins TRBV5-4 to TRBJ1-2, and TRBD1 aligns with 8 junction nucleotides. Input material: PBMCs. The CDR3 protein sequence reads: CASSSRTGLSNYGYTF. The DNA reads as follows: TGTGCCAGCAGCTCCCGGACAGGGCTATCTAACTATGGCTACACCTTC.